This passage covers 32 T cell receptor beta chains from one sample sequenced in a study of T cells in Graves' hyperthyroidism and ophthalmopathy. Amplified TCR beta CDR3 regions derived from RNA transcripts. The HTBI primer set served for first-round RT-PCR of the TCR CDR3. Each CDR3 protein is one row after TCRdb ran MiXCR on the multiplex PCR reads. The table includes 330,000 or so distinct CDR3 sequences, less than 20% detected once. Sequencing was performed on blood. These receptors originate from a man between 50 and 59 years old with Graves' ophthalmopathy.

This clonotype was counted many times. CDR3 in DNA: TGTGCCAGCAGCTTAGCGTTGACAGTTATTAACTATGGCTACACCTTC. Its protein is CASSLALTVINYGYTF. The chain couples TRBV11-2 to TRBJ1-2; tentative D call: TRBD1 (5 bases). V lost 1 base and J lost 1, with 13 bases in between. The CDR3 extends over 16 amino acids. The germline V gene has CDR1 SGHAT and CDR2 FQNNGV.

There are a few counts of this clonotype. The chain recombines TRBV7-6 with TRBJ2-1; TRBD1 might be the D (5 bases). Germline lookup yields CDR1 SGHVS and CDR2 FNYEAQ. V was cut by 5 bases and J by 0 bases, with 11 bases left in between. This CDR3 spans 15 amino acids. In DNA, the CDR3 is TGTGCCAGCAGCCGACAGTACAGCTCCTACAATGAGCAGTTCTTC. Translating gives CASSRQYSSYNEQFF.

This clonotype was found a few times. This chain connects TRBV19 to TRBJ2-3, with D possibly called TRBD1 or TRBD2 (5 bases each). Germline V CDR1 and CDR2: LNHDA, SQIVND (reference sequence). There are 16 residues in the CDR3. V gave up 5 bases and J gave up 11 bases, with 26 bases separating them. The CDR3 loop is CASSATGTGIRIGQYF. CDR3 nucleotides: TGTGCCAGTAGTGCCACCGGGACGGGGATCAGGATTGGGCAGTATTTT.

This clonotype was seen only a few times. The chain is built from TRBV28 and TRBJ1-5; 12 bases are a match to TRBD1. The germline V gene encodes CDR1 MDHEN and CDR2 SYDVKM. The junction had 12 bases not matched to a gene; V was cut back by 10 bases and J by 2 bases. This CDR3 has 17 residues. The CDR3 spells CATRGQGARVGNQPQHF. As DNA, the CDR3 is TGTGCCACTCGGGGACAGGGGGCAAGGGTCGGCAATCAGCCCCAGCATTTT.

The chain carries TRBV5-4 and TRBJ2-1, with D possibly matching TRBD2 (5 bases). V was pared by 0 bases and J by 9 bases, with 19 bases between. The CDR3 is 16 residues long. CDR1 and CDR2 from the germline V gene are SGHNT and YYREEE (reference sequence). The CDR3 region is CASSLGRARVESEQFF. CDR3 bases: TGTGCCAGCAGCTTGGGCCGAGCGAGGGTGGAGAGTGAGCAGTTCTTC. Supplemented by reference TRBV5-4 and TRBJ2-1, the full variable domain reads ETGVTQSPTHLIKTRGQQVTLRCSSQSGHNTVSWYQQALGQGPQFIFQYYREEENGRGNFPPRFSGLQFPNYSSELNVNALELDDSALYLCASSLGRARVESEQFFGPGTRLTVL.

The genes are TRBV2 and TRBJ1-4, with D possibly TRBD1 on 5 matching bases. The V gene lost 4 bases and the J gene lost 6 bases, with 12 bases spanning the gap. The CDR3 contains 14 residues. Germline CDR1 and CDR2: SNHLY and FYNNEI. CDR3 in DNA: TGTGCCAGCAGTGTCTGGCAGGGTTATGAAAAACTGTTTTTT. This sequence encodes CASSVWQGYEKLFF.

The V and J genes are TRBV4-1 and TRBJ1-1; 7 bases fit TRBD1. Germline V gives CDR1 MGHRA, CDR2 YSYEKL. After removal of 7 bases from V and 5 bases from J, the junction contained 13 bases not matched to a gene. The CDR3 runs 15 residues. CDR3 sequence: CASNQLQGSRTEAFF. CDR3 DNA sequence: TGCGCCAGCAACCAGTTACAGGGGTCGCGGACTGAAGCTTTCTTT.

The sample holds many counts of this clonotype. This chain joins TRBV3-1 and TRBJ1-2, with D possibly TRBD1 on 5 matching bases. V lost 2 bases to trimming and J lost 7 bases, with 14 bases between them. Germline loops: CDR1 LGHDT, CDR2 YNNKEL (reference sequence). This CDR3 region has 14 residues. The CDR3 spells CASSQQGRDSGYTF. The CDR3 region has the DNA TGTGCCAGCAGCCAACAGGGCAGGGATAGTGGCTACACCTTC.

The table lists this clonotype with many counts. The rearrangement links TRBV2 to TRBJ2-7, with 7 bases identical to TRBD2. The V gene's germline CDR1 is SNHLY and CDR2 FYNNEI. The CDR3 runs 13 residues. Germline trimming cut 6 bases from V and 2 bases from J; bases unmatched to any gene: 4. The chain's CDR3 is CASRPLAPYEQYF. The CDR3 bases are TGTGCCAGCAGGCCACTAGCGCCCTACGAGCAGTACTTC.

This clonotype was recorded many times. The CDR3 is CASRGSSYEQYF. The CDR3 nucleotides are TGTGCCAGCCGCGGCAGTTCCTACGAGCAGTACTTC. The chain links TRBV2 to TRBJ2-7; D not resolved. The germline V and J ends were trimmed by 8 bases and 1 base, with 9 bases remaining between them. The CDR3 covers 12 residues. Germline V CDR1 and CDR2: SNHLY, FYNNEI.

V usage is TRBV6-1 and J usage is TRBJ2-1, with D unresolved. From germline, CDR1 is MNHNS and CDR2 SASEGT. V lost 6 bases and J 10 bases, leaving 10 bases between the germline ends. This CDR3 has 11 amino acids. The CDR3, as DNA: TGTGCCAGCAGCCCGTTGTGGGAGCAGTTCTTC. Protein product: CASSPLWEQFF.

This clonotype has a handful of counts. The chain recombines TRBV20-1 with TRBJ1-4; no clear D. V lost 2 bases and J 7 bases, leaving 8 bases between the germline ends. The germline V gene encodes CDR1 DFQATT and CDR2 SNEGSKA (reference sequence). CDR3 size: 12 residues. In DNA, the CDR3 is TGCAGTGCTAGACGAGACGGTGAAAAACTGTTTTTT. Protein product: CSARRDGEKLFF.

CDR3 residues: CASSSRVARNNEQFF. CDR3 in DNA: TGTGCCAGCAGTTCCCGGGTAGCGCGTAACAATGAGCAGTTCTTC. The chain uses TRBV27 and TRBJ2-1; D possibly corresponds to TRBD2 (5 bases). Germline V gene lookup returns CDR1 MNHEY and CDR2 SMNVEV (reference sequence). Trimming shortened V by 4 bases and J by 5 bases, and 15 bases separated the two germline ends. This CDR3 has 15 amino acids.

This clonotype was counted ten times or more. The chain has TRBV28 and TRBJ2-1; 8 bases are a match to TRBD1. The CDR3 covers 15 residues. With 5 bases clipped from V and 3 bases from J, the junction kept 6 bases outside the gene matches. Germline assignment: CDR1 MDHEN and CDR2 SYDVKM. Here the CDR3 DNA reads TGTGCCAGCAGTCCCCTGGGACAGGACTACAATGAGCAGTTCTTC. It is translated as CASSPLGQDYNEQFF.

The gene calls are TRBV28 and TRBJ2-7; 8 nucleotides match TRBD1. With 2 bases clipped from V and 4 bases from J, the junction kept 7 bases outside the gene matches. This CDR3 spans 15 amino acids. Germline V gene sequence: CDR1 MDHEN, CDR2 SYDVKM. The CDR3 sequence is CASSLEQGARYEQYF. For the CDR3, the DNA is TGTGCCAGCAGTTTAGAGCAGGGGGCGAGGTACGAGCAGTACTTC.

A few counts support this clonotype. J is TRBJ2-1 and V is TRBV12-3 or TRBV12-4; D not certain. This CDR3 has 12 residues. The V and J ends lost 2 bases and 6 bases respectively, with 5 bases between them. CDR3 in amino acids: CASSLYGNEQFF. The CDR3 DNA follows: TGTGCCAGCAGTTTATACGGCAATGAGCAGTTCTTC.

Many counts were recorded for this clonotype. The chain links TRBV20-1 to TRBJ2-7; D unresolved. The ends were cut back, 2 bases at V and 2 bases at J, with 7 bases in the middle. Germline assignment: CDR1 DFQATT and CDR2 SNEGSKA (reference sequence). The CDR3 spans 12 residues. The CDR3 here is CSARTDPYEQYF. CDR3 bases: TGCAGTGCTAGAACAGACCCCTACGAGCAGTACTTC.

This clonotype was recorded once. CDR3 coding DNA: TGTGCCAGTAGTATCCTACCGCAGGGCGTTAGGGGAGCCAAAAACATTCAGTACTTC. As protein: CASSILPQGVRGAKNIQYF. The gene calls are TRBV19 and TRBJ2-4; the D gene is possibly TRBD1 (5 bases). Germline V lookup: CDR1 LNHDA, CDR2 SQIVND (reference sequence). V was trimmed by 3 bases and J by 0 bases, leaving 21 bases between them. There are 19 residues in the CDR3.

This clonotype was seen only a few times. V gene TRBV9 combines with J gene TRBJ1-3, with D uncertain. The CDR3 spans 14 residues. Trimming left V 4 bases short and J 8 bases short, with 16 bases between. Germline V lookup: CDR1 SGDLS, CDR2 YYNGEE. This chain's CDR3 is CASSSEYGVDTIYF. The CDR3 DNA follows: TGTGCCAGCAGCTCCGAGTACGGGGTGGACACCATATATTTT. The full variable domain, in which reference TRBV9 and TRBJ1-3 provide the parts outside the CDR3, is DSGVTQTPKHLITATGQRVTLRCSPRSGDLSVYWYQQSLDQGLQFLIQYYNGEERAKGNILERFSAQQFPDLHSELNLSSLELGDSALYFCASSSEYGVDTIYFGEGSWLTVV.

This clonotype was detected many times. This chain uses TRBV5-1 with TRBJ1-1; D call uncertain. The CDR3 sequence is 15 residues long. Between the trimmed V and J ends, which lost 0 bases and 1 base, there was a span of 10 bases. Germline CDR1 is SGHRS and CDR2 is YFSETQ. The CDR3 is CASSLDPGSNTEAFF. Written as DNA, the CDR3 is TGCGCCAGCAGCTTGGATCCGGGATCGAACACTGAAGCTTTCTTT.

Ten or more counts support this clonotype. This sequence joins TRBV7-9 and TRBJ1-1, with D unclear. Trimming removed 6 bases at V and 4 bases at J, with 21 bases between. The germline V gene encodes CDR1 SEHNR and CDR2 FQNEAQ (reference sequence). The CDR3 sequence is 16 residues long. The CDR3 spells CASRHFRQDLGTEAFF. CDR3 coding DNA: TGTGCCAGCAGACATTTCCGCCAGGATCTGGGCACTGAAGCTTTCTTT.

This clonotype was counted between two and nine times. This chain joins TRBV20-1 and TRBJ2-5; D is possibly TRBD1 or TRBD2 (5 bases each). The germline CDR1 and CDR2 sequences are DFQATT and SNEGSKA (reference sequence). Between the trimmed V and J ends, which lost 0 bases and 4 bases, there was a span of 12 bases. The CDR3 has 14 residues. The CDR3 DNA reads TGCAGTGCTAGAGATATGGGGGTACTAGAGACCCAGTACTTC. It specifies CSARDMGVLETQYF.

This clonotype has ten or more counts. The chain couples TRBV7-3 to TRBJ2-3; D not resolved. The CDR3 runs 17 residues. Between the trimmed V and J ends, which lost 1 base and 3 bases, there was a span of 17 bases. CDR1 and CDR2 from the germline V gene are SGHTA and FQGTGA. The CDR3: CASSLRPRNGRTDTQYF. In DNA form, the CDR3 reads TGTGCCAGCAGCTTAAGGCCCCGAAACGGAAGGACAGATACGCAGTATTTT.

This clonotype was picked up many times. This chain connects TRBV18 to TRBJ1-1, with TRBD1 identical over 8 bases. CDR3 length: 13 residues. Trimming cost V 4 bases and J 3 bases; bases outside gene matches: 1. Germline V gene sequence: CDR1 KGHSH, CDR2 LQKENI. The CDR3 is CASSLQGDTEAFF. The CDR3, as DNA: TGTGCCAGCTCACTACAGGGGGACACTGAAGCTTTCTTT.

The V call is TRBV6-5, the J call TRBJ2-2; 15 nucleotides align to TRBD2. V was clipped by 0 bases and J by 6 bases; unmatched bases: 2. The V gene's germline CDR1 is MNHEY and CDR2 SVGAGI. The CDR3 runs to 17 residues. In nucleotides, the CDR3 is TGTGCCAGCAGTTACTCCGGACTAGCGGGAGGGCCCGGGGAGCTGTTTTTT. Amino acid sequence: CASSYSGLAGGPGELFF.

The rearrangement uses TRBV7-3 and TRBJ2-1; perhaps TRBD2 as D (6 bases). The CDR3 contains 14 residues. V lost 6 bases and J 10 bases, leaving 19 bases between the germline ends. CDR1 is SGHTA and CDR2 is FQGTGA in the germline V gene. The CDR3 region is CASSSGTSPGEQFF. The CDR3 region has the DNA TGTGCCAGCAGTAGTGGGACTTCTCCCGGGGAGCAGTTCTTC.

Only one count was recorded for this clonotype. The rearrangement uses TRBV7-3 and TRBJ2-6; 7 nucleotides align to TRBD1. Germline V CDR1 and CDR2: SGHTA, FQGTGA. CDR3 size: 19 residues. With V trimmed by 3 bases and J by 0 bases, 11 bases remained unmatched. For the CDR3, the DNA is TGTGCCAGCAGCTTCATCCGGGACAGAAGAGACTCTGGGGCCAACGTCCTGACTTTC. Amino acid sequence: CASSFIRDRRDSGANVLTF.

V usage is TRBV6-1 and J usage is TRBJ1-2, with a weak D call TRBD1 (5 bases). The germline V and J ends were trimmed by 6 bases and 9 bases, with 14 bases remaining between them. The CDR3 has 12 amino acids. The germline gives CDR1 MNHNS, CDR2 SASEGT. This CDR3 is CASRRPGRSYTF. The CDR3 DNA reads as TGTGCCAGCAGACGCCCGGGACGGAGCTACACCTTC.

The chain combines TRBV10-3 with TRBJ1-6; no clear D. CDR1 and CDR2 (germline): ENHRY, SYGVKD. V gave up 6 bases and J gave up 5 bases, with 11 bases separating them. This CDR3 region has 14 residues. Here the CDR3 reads CAIREENNNSPLHF. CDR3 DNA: TGTGCCATCAGGGAAGAAAACAATAATTCACCCCTCCACTTT.

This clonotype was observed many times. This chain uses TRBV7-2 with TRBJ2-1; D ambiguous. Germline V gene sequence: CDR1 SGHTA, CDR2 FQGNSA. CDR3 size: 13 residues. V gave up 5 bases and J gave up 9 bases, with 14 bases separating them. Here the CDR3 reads CASSPPLAGEQFF. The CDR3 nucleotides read TGTGCCAGCAGCCCCCCGCTCGCTGGTGAGCAGTTCTTC.

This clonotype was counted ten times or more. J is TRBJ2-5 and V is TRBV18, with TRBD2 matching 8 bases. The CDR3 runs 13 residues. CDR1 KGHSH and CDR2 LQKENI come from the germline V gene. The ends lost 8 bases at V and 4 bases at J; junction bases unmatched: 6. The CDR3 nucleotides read TGTGCCAGCACCTTGGCGGGAGGAGAGACCCAGTACTTC. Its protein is CASTLAGGETQYF.

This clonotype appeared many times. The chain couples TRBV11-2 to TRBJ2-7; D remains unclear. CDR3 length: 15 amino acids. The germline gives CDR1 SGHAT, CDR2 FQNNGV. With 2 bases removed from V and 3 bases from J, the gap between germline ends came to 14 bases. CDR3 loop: CASSLFGVPGYEQYF. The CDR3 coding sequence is TGTGCCAGCAGCTTATTTGGGGTCCCGGGCTACGAGCAGTACTTC.